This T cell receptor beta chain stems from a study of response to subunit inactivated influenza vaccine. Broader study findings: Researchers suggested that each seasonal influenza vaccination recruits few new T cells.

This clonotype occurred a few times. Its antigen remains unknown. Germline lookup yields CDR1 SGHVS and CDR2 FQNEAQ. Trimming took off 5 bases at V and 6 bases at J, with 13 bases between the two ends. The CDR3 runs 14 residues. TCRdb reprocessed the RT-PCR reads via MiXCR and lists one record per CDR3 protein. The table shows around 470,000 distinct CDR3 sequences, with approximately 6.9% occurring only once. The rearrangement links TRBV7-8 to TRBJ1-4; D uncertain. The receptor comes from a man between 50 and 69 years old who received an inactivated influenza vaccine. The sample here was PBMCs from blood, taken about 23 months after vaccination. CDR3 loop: CASSRSLVDEKLFF. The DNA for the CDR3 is TGTGCCAGCAGCCGAAGCCTAGTTGATGAAAAACTGTTTTTT. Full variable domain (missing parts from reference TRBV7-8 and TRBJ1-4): GAGVSQSPRYKVAKRGQDVALRCDPISGHVSLFWYQQALGQGPEFLTYFQNEAQLDKSGLPSDRFFAERPEGSVSTLKIQRTQQEDSAVYLCASSRSLVDEKLFFGSGTQLSVL.